One and the same sample provided the 18 T cell receptor beta chains below, sequenced in a study of lymphopenia after photon versus proton radiotherapy. Libraries were prepared by immunoSEQ multiplex PCR; TCRdb keeps only in-frame clonotypes and omits some of them. This sample has around 31,000 clones; 85% to 90% occur once, and the top ten carry around 6.7%. Sample: peripheral blood, taken from a patient treated with proton-based radiotherapy. These receptors all come from a woman aged 65 to 85 with pancreatic cancer. Some clones in this sample may be carry-over from other donors' samples.

The chain employs TRBV6-9 and TRBJ1-1, with D perhaps matching TRBD1 (6 bases). CDR1 MNHGY and CDR2 SVAAGI come from the germline V gene. The CDR3 spans 15 residues. The V end lost 5 bases, the J end lost 3 bases, and 16 bases lay between the germline ends. CDR3 nucleotide sequence: TGTGCCAGCAGTCTAAATATACAGGGTTACACTGAAGCTTTCTTT. This sequence encodes CASSLNIQGYTEAFF.

The CDR3 DNA reads TGTGCCAGCAGCTTAGTTAGGTACAATGAGCAGTTCTTC. It codes for CASSLVRYNEQFF. J is TRBJ2-1 and V is TRBV11-2; D is ambiguous. The germline V and J ends were trimmed by 1 base and 4 bases, with 5 bases remaining between them. This CDR3 spans 13 amino acids. CDR1 and CDR2 (germline): SGHAT, FQNNGV.

This chain joins TRBV10-3 and TRBJ2-7; D remains ambiguous. CDR1 and CDR2 from the germline V gene are ENHRY and SYGVKD. The CDR3 is made up of 11 amino acids. V lost 10 bases to trimming and J lost 0 bases, with 7 bases between them. The CDR3 DNA reads TGTGCCACCCGGATCTCCTACGAGCAGTACTTC. It encodes CATRISYEQYF.

The V gene is TRBV11-3, the J gene TRBJ1-2, with unresolved D. The CDR3 sequence is 14 residues long. Between the trimmed V and J ends, which lost 0 bases and 0 bases, there was a span of 5 bases. Germline V gene lookup returns CDR1 SGHNT and CDR2 YENEEA. CDR3 protein: CASSLDRPNYGYTF. The CDR3 region has the DNA TGTGCCAGCAGCTTAGACAGGCCTAACTATGGCTACACCTTC.

V usage is TRBV18 and J usage is TRBJ2-1, with 14 bases fitting TRBD2. V shed 2 bases, J shed 6 bases, and the junction held 9 bases outside the gene matches. There are 18 residues in the CDR3. CDR1 and CDR2 from the germline V gene are KGHSH and LQKENI. The CDR3 DNA is TGTGCCAGCTCACCAAGGACTAGCGGGAGGACTGGGGGCAATGAGCAGTTCTTC. This codes for CASSPRTSGRTGGNEQFF.

The V call is TRBV11-2, the J call TRBJ2-7; perhaps TRBD1 as D (5 bases). The CDR3 consists of 17 residues. Germline V gene lookup returns CDR1 SGHAT and CDR2 FQNNGV. V lost 5 bases and J lost 2, with 22 bases in between. DNA of the CDR3: TGTGCCAGCAGCCGGGTGGGGCTAACAGTAGAACCCTACGAGCAGTACTTC. This codes for CASSRVGLTVEPYEQYF.

The chain uses TRBV5-4 and TRBJ2-5; 12 nucleotides match TRBD2. The ends lost 0 bases at V and 1 base at J; junction bases unmatched: 1. The V gene's germline CDR1 is SGHNT and CDR2 YYREEE (reference sequence). CDR3 length: 16 residues. The CDR3 is CASSLELAGGQETQYF. For the CDR3, the DNA is TGTGCCAGCAGCTTGGAACTAGCGGGGGGCCAAGAGACCCAGTACTTC.

The chain links TRBV5-1 to TRBJ2-7; D remains ambiguous. The CDR3 runs 15 residues. The germline V gene encodes CDR1 SGHRS and CDR2 YFSETQ. Trimming shortened V by 1 base and J by 2 bases, and 13 bases separated the two germline ends. CDR3 protein: CASSLTDFVAYEQYF. In DNA form, the CDR3 reads TGCGCCAGCAGCTTGACCGACTTTGTTGCCTACGAGCAGTACTTC.

V and J are TRBV6-5 and TRBJ1-2; unclear D gene. From germline, CDR1 is MNHEY and CDR2 SVGAGI. Deletions cut 7 bases from V and 2 bases from J, with 8 bases between. There are 12 residues in the CDR3. The CDR3: CASKRHNYGYTF. The CDR3 bases are TGTGCCAGCAAAAGACACAACTATGGCTACACCTTC.

The rearrangement joins TRBV28 to TRBJ2-5; 9 nucleotides line up with TRBD1. The CDR3 is 15 residues long. CDR1 and CDR2 (germline): MDHEN, SYDVKM. Trimming removed 3 bases from V and 0 bases from J; junction bases left unmatched: 2. In nucleotides, the CDR3 is TGTGCCAGCAGTTTGAGGGACAGGGACCAAGAGACCCAGTACTTC. Protein product: CASSLRDRDQETQYF. Complete variable domain (other parts from reference TRBV28 and TRBJ2-5): DVKVTQSSRYLVKRTGEKVFLECVQDMDHENMFWYRQDPGLGLRLIYFSYDVKMKEKGDIPEGYSVSREKKERFSLILESASTNQTSMYLCASSLRDRDQETQYFGPGTRLLVL.

The V gene is TRBV15, the J gene TRBJ2-7; 11 bases match TRBD2. This CDR3 spans 15 amino acids. Germline trimming cut 1 base from V and 2 bases from J; bases unmatched to any gene: 1. Germline V gene lookup returns CDR1 LNHNV and CDR2 YYDKDF (reference sequence). The CDR3 sequence is CATSRVLAGAYEQYF. CDR3 bases: TGTGCCACCAGCAGAGTACTAGCGGGAGCCTACGAGCAGTACTTC. Based on the CDR3 plus reference TRBV15 and TRBJ2-7, the full variable domain is DAMVIQNPRYQVTQFGKPVTLSCSQTLNHNVMYWYQQKSSQAPKLLFHYYDKDFNNEADTPDNFQSRRPNTSFCFLDIRSPGLGDTAMYLCATSRVLAGAYEQYFGPGTRLTVT.

The V gene is TRBV11-3, the J gene TRBJ2-5; possibly TRBD1 for D (5 bases). Trimming took off 1 base at V and 1 base at J, with 7 bases between the two ends. Germline V gene data show CDR1 as SGHNT and CDR2 as YENEEA. The CDR3 is 14 amino acids. The CDR3 sequence is CASSLGQGQETQYF. CDR3 coding DNA: TGTGCCAGCAGCTTAGGCCAGGGCCAAGAGACCCAGTACTTC.

This chain connects TRBV7-3 to TRBJ2-6; 7 nucleotides agree with TRBD1. Germline V CDR1 and CDR2: SGHTA, FQGTGA. Unmatched junction bases numbered 7, after V lost 5 bases and J lost 0 bases. The length of the CDR3 is 17 residues. The CDR3 loop is CASSTGQPYSGANVLTF. DNA for the CDR3: TGTGCCAGCAGCACGGGACAGCCATACTCTGGGGCCAACGTCCTGACTTTC.

The chain links TRBV18 to TRBJ2-7; D remains ambiguous. The germline V and J ends were trimmed by 4 bases and 3 bases, with 10 bases remaining between them. The germline V gene has CDR1 KGHSH and CDR2 LQKENI. There are 13 residues in the CDR3. This CDR3 is CASSQGQNYEQYF. Written as DNA, the CDR3 is TGTGCCAGCTCACAGGGCCAAAACTACGAGCAGTACTTC.

The chain uses TRBV19 and TRBJ1-3; unclear D gene. Germline V gene sequence: CDR1 LNHDA, CDR2 SQIVND (reference sequence). V lost 1 base to trimming and J lost 0 bases, with 13 bases between them. The CDR3 totals 17 residues. CDR3 bases: TGTGCCAGTAGTATAGGCTTGGACCTATCCTCTGGAAACACCATATATTTT. This gives the protein CASSIGLDLSSGNTIYF.

This chain uses TRBV2 with TRBJ2-7; TRBD1 agrees at 9 bases. V dropped 6 bases and J dropped 3; count of bases not matched to a gene: 6. Germline V gene sequence: CDR1 SNHLY, CDR2 FYNNEI. This CDR3 comprises 14 residues. The CDR3: CASRSRTGDYEQYF. The CDR3 coding sequence is TGTGCCAGCAGGAGTAGGACAGGGGACTACGAGCAGTACTTC. The entire variable domain, with the rest obtained from reference TRBV2 and TRBJ2-7, is as follows: EPEVTQTPSHQVTQMGQEVILRCVPISNHLYFYWYRQILGQKVEFLVSFYNNEISEKSEIFDDQFSVERPDGSNFTLKIRSTKLEDSAMYFCASRSRTGDYEQYFGPGTRLTVT.

This chain joins TRBV6-6 and TRBJ1-6, with 7 bases aligning to TRBD1. The CDR3 spans 14 residues. Losses at the gene ends were 2 bases for V and 5 bases for J; bases not matched to a gene: 0. Germline-derived CDR1 and CDR2 are MNHNY and SVGAGI (reference sequence). The CDR3 coding sequence is TGTGCCAGCAGTTACGGGACAGATAATTCACCCCTCCACTTT. It specifies CASSYGTDNSPLHF.

The sample holds a few counts of this clone. The chain recombines TRBV4-3 with TRBJ2-7, with D perhaps matching TRBD1 (5 bases). CDR1 and CDR2 (germline): LGHNA, YSLEER. Trimming stripped 1 base from V and 3 bases from J, with 13 bases between. This CDR3 comprises 15 residues. The chain's CDR3 is CASSQGLTGNYEQYF. The CDR3 DNA reads TGCGCCAGCAGCCAAGGTCTCACAGGAAACTACGAGCAGTACTTC.